This entry lists 23 T cell receptor beta chains sequenced from one sample in a study of T cells of healthy individuals. TCRdb reprocessed the 5' RACE reads with MiXCR, giving one entry per CDR3 protein. Here the sample spans around 83,000 distinct CDR3 sequences, about 5% being singletons. These receptors originate from a female donor in good health.

By sample share, this clonotype is medium-sized (0.01 to 0.1%). The chain carries TRBV4-3 and TRBJ2-6, with D perhaps matching TRBD2 (6 bases). V was cut by 1 base and J by 0 bases, with 13 bases left in between. The CDR3 extends over 18 amino acids. Looked up from germline, CDR1 is LGHNA and CDR2 is YSLEER. The DNA of the CDR3 is TGCGCCAGCAGCCAAGGCGGGGCCGGAGGCTCTGGGGCCAACGTCCTGACTTTC. Translation: CASSQGGAGGSGANVLTF.

This clonotype was observed many times. The chain links TRBV2 to TRBJ2-2; perhaps TRBD2 as D (7 bases). Trimming pared 4 bases from V and 4 bases from J, leaving 13 bases between. The V gene's germline CDR1 is SNHLY and CDR2 FYNNEI. The CDR3 runs 15 residues. The CDR3 spells CASSGGGGGTGELFF. Here the CDR3 DNA reads TGTGCCAGCAGTGGAGGGGGGGGCGGCACCGGGGAGCTGTTTTTT.

CDR3 in amino acids: CASSERGPDTQYF. As DNA, the CDR3 is TGTGCCAGCAGCGAGAGAGGTCCAGATACGCAGTATTTT. The rearrangement links TRBV7-2 to TRBJ2-3, with D uncertain. CDR3 length: 13 residues. V lost 5 bases, J lost 4 bases, and 10 bases lay in between. The germline gives CDR1 SGHTA, CDR2 FQGNSA.

A remark on this clonotype: A read error may explain this, as a much larger clone is one base away. The chain carries TRBV4-1 and TRBJ1-2; 9 nucleotides align to TRBD1. This CDR3 contains 16 residues. Germline V lookup: CDR1 MGHRA, CDR2 YSYEKL. CDR3 nucleotides: TGCGCCGGCAGCCATAATCTCAGACAGGGGGACTATGGCTACACCTTC. Residues: CAGSHNLRQGDYGYTF.

The table lists this clonotype with many counts. The chain recombines TRBV6-2 or TRBV6-3 with TRBJ2-3; unclear D gene. Trimming removed 6 bases from V and 6 bases from J, with 19 bases in between. Germline V gene data show CDR1 as MNHEY and CDR2 as SVGEGT. This CDR3 comprises 15 residues. The CDR3 reads CASSPKGSPADTQYF. In DNA, the CDR3 is TGTGCCAGCAGCCCGAAGGGTTCCCCCGCGGATACGCAGTATTTT.

This clonotype was picked up a small number of times. J is TRBJ1-1 and V is TRBV30, with D maybe TRBD1 (6 bases). V lost 2 bases and J lost 1, with 14 bases in between. The CDR3 is 15 amino acids. Germline values: CDR1 GTSNPN, CDR2 SVGIG (reference sequence). CDR3 sequence: CAWSRVIQGNTEAFF. As DNA, the CDR3 is TGTGCCTGGAGTCGAGTGATACAGGGGAACACTGAAGCTTTCTTT. Variable domain in full (rest from reference TRBV30 and TRBJ1-1): SQTIHQWPATLVQPVGSPLSLECTVEGTSNPNLYWYRQAAGRGLQLLFYSVGIGQISSEVPQNLSASRPQDRQFILSSKKLLLSDSGFYLCAWSRVIQGNTEAFFGQGTRLTVV.

This clonotype has at least ten counts. The CDR3 sequence is CASSLGAGVGGFGKNIQYF. DNA of the CDR3: TGTGCCAGCAGCTTGGGAGCGGGAGTAGGAGGTTTTGGCAAAAACATTCAGTACTTC. The V and J genes are TRBV7-9 and TRBJ2-4; 8 nucleotides agree with TRBD2. The germline V gene encodes CDR1 SEHNR and CDR2 FQNEAQ (reference sequence). V shed 3 bases, J shed 3 bases, and the junction held 16 bases outside the gene matches. CDR3 length equals 19 residues.

The gene calls are TRBV12-3 or TRBV12-4 and TRBJ2-1, with TRBD2 identical over 9 bases. This CDR3 contains 15 residues. The ends lost 5 bases at V and 5 bases at J; junction bases unmatched: 7. This chain's CDR3 is CASSLPGLAHNEQFF. The CDR3 DNA reads as TGTGCCAGCAGTCTACCGGGACTAGCACACAATGAGCAGTTCTTC.

Ten or more counts support this clonotype. The genes are TRBV7-2 and TRBJ2-1; TRBD2 agrees at 7 bases. V shed 0 bases, J shed 5 bases, and the junction held 7 bases outside the gene matches. The CDR3 consists of 16 residues. CDR1 SGHTA and CDR2 FQGNSA come from the germline V gene. CDR3 nucleotide sequence: TGTGCCAGCAGCTTAGCGGGACGGGAGGTTCACAATGAGCAGTTCTTC. As protein: CASSLAGREVHNEQFF.

This clonotype was found a few times. The J gene is TRBJ1-6, the V gene TRBV12-3 or TRBV12-4; 7 nucleotides line up with TRBD1. V lost 4 bases and J lost 10; bases outside the gene matches: 13. This CDR3 has 16 amino acids. Here the CDR3 DNA reads TGTGCCAGCAGTTCGACGCTACAGGGGACGGCATCACCCCTCCACTTT. Protein sequence: CASSSTLQGTASPLHF.

Ten or more counts support this clonotype. The chain has TRBV24-1 and TRBJ1-5, with TRBD1 identical over 7 bases. The CDR3 extends over 17 amino acids. CDR1 and CDR2 (germline): KGHDR, SFDVKD. J was trimmed by 2 bases and V by 4 bases; bases with no gene match: 10. The CDR3 spells CATSDPSPGQGNQPQHF. CDR3 nucleotide sequence: TGTGCCACCAGTGACCCAAGCCCTGGACAGGGCAATCAGCCCCAGCATTTT.

This clonotype has a count of ten or more. This rearrangement joins TRBV29-1 to TRBJ2-7; 8 bases are shared with TRBD1. The germline gives CDR1 SQVTM, CDR2 ANQGSEA. This CDR3 contains 15 residues. V was pared by 4 bases and J by 3 bases, with 11 bases of the junction left unmatched. The CDR3 here is CSVVLLGDRSYEQYF. The DNA for the CDR3 is TGCAGCGTTGTGCTCCTGGGGGACAGGAGCTACGAGCAGTACTTC.

This clonotype was observed at least ten times. This chain uses TRBV27 with TRBJ1-5; weak D call: TRBD1 (5 bases). Deletions cut 6 bases from V and 9 bases from J, with 24 bases between. The CDR3 extends over 16 amino acids. Germline-derived CDR1 and CDR2 are MNHEY and SMNVEV (reference sequence). The CDR3 region is CASRVGGSGVMGPQHF. In DNA form, the CDR3 reads TGTGCCAGCAGAGTCGGGGGGAGTGGGGTAATGGGGCCCCAGCATTTT.

This clonotype has at least ten counts. The chain links TRBV25-1 to TRBJ2-1; D perhaps matches TRBD2 (7 bases). CDR3 size: 14 residues. V lost 3 bases to trimming and J lost 8 bases, with 14 bases between them. Germline assignment: CDR1 MGHDK and CDR2 SYGVNS. CDR3 sequence reads: CASSEGGAHDEQFF. In nucleotides, the CDR3 is TGTGCCAGCAGTGAGGGGGGGGCTCACGATGAGCAGTTCTTC.

This clonotype showed up many times. The chain is built from TRBV7-9 and TRBJ2-7; D ambiguous. The CDR3 has 13 residues. Germline CDR1 SEHNR, CDR2 FQNEAQ (reference sequence). V was shortened by 7 bases and J by 6 bases, with 16 bases between the two germline ends. CDR3 region: CASKLMETSEQYF. The CDR3 nucleotides read TGTGCCAGCAAACTAATGGAAACGAGCGAGCAGTACTTC.

There are many counts of this clonotype. This chain joins TRBV7-2 and TRBJ2-5, with 8 positions matching TRBD2. This CDR3 has 15 amino acids. V was pared by 4 bases and J by 8 bases, with 12 bases of the junction left unmatched. Germline loops: CDR1 SGHTA, CDR2 FQGNSA. The CDR3 sequence: CASSWVAAGGETQYF. The CDR3 nucleotides read TGTGCCAGCAGCTGGGTGGCGGCGGGAGGAGAAACCCAGTACTTC.

This clonotype was counted between two and nine times. The V call is TRBV6-2 or TRBV6-3, the J call TRBJ2-2, with 7 bases fitting TRBD1. Germline assignment: CDR1 MNHEY and CDR2 SVGEGT. The CDR3 covers 17 residues. Trimming took 5 bases from V and 3 from J; bases not matched to a gene: 12. The CDR3 coding sequence is TGTGCCAGCAGTCTCCTACAGGGGATGAGGTACACCGGGGAGCTGTTTTTT. This gives the protein CASSLLQGMRYTGELFF.

This clonotype has at least ten counts. V usage is TRBV20-1 and J usage is TRBJ1-4, with D possibly matching TRBD1 (6 bases). V was trimmed by 1 base and J by 7 bases, leaving 19 bases between them. This CDR3 contains 16 residues. Germline-derived CDR1 and CDR2 are DFQATT and SNEGSKA (reference sequence). Written as DNA, the CDR3 is TGCAGTGCTAGAGCCGGGGGCGCGGCTATCGGTGAAAAACTGTTTTTT. Its protein is CSARAGGAAIGEKLFF.

The CDR3: CASSGKTGNEQYF. The CDR3 DNA follows: TGTGCCAGCAGCGGAAAGACAGGGAACGAGCAGTACTTC. The V call is TRBV9, the J call TRBJ2-7; TRBD1 aligns across 7 bases. The length of the CDR3 is 13 residues. V lost 3 bases to trimming and J lost 5 bases; unmatched junction nucleotides: 5. CDR1 and CDR2 from the germline V gene are SGDLS and YYNGEE.

The chain is built from TRBV29-1 and TRBJ2-5; possibly TRBD1 for D (6 bases). Germline V lookup: CDR1 SQVTM, CDR2 ANQGSEA. The CDR3 runs to 16 residues. The V end lost 6 bases, the J end lost 0 bases, and 20 bases lay between the germline ends. CDR3 protein: CSVETPQGKYQETQYF. CDR3 nucleotide sequence: TGCAGCGTCGAAACCCCGCAGGGGAAGTACCAAGAGACCCAGTACTTC.

This clonotype has a count of ten or more. The chain recombines TRBV9 with TRBJ2-1; 7 bases align to TRBD2. The CDR3 runs to 16 residues. The trim removed 2 bases at V and 0 bases at J, leaving 5 bases unmatched. CDR1 SGDLS and CDR2 YYNGEE come from the germline V gene. In DNA, the CDR3 is TGTGCCAGCAGCGTGAAGGGCGGGGGCTCCTACAATGAGCAGTTCTTC. It codes for CASSVKGGGSYNEQFF.

This clonotype was seen at least ten times. The chain couples TRBV29-1 to TRBJ1-1, with D unresolved. CDR3 length: 12 amino acids. CDR1 and CDR2 (germline): SQVTM, ANQGSEA. Trimming took off 5 bases at V and 0 bases at J, with 7 bases between the two ends. The CDR3 DNA follows: TGCAGCGTTCAGAAAATGAACACTGAAGCTTTCTTT. Protein: CSVQKMNTEAFF.

This chain connects TRBV28 to TRBJ1-4; D is undetermined. The CDR3 loop spans 15 amino acids. Germline lookup yields CDR1 MDHEN and CDR2 SYDVKM. V shed 6 bases and J shed 1 base, with 12 bases lying between them. The CDR3 region is CASSFVPGTNEKLFF. The CDR3 DNA reads as TGTGCCAGCAGCTTTGTGCCTGGAACTAATGAAAAACTGTTTTTT. Complete variable domain (other parts from reference TRBV28 and TRBJ1-4): DVKVTQSSRYLVKRTGEKVFLECVQDMDHENMFWYRQDPGLGLRLIYFSYDVKMKEKGDIPEGYSVSREKKERFSLILESASTNQTSMYLCASSFVPGTNEKLFFGSGTQLSVL.